This TCR beta chain was documented in a study of blood T cell repertoires in COVID-19. By share, this clone counts as medium-sized. TCRdb's table, derived via immunoSEQ multiplex PCR, lists solely in-frame clones and lacks some. The sample shows 59,000 or so clones, about 80% of them seen only once. Input material: peripheral blood. The source is a man aged 55 to 70 with acute or convalescent COVID-19.

DNA of the CDR3: TGCGCCAGCAGCTTGGCTCCGGGACAGGGGGGGAACGAGCAGTACTTC. Translating gives CASSLAPGQGGNEQYF. This chain links TRBV5-1 with TRBJ2-7; the match to TRBD1 covers 11 bases. Germline CDR1 and CDR2: SGHRS and YFSETQ. J gave up 5 bases and V 0 bases, and 7 bases lay outside the gene matches. This CDR3 is built from 16 residues.